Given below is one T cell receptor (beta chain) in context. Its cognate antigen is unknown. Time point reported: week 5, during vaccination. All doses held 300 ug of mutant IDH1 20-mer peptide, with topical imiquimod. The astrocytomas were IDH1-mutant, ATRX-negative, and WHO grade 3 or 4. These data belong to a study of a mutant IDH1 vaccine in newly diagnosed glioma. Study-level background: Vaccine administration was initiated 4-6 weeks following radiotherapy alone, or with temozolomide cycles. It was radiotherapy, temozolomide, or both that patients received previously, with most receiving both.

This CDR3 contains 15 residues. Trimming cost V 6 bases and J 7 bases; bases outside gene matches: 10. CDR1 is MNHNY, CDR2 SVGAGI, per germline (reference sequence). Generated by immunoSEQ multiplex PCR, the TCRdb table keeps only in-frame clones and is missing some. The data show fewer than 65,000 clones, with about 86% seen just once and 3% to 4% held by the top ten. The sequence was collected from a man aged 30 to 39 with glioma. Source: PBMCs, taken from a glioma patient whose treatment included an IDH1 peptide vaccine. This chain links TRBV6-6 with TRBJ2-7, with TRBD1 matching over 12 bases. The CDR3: CASSQGQGANGEQYF. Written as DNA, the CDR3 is TGTGCCAGCAGCCAGGGACAGGGGGCGAACGGAGAGCAGTACTTC.